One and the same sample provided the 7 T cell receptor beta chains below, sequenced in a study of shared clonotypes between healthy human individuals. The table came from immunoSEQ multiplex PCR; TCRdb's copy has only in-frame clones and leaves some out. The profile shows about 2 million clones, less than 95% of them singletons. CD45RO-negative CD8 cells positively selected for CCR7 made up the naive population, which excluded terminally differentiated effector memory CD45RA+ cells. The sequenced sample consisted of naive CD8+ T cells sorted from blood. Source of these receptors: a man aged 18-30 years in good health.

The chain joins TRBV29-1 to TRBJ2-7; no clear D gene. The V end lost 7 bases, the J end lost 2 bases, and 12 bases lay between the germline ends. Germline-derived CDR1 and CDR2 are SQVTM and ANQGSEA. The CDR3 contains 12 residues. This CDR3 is CSGGGAPYEQYF. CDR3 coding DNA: TGCAGCGGTGGCGGTGCCCCCTACGAGCAGTACTTC.

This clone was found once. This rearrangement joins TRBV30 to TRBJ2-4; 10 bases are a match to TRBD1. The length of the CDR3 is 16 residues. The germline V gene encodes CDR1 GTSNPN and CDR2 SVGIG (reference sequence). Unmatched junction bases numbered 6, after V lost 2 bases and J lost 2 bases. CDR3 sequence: CAWSSMTGGSKNIQYF. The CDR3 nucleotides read TGTGCCTGGAGTTCCATGACAGGGGGCTCCAAAAACATTCAGTACTTC.

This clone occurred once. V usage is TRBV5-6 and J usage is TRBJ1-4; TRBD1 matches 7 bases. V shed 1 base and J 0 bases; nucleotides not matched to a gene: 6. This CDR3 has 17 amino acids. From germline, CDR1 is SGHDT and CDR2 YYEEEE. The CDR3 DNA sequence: TGTGCCAGCAGCTTGAGGGGGCCTGGGACAACTAATGAAAAACTGTTTTTT. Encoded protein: CASSLRGPGTTNEKLFF. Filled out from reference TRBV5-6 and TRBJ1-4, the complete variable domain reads DAGVTQSPTHLIKTRGQQVTLRCSPKSGHDTVSWYQQALGQGPQFIFQYYEEEERQRGNFPDRFSGHQFPNYSSELNVNALLLGDSALYLCASSLRGPGTTNEKLFFGSGTQLSVL.

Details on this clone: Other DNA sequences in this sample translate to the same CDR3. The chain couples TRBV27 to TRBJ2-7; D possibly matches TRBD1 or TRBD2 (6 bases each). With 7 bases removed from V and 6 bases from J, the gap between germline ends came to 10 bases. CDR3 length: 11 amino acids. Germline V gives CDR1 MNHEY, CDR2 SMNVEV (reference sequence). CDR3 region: CASTGGGEQYF. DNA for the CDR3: TGTGCCAGCACCGGAGGGGGCGAGCAGTACTTC.

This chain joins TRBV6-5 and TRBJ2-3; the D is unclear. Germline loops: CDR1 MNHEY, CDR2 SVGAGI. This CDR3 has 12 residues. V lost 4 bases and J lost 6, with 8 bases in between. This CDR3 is CASSSRVDTQYF. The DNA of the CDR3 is TGTGCCAGCAGTTCCCGTGTGGATACGCAGTATTTT.

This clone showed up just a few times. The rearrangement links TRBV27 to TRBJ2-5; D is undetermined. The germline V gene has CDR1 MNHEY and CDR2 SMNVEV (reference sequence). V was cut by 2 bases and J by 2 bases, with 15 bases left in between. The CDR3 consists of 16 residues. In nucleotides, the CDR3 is TGTGCCAGCAGTTTACTTAAGCCTAACGGGCAAGAGACCCAGTACTTC. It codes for CASSLLKPNGQETQYF.

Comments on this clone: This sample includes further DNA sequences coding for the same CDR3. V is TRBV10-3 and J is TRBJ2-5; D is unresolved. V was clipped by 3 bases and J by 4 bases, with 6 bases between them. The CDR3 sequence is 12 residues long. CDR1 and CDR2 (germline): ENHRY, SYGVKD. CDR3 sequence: CAISELGETQYF. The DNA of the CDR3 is TGTGCCATCAGTGAATTAGGAGAGACCCAGTACTTC.